These 18 T cell receptor beta chains share one sample of origin, sequenced in a study of cytomegalovirus exposure and HLA in healthy donors. With 60 Vbeta and 13 Jbeta primers, the PCR was carried out. TCRdb keeps only in-frame clones here, not all; method: immunoSEQ multiplex PCR. Of about 160,000 clones listed, approximately 72% are singletons. Sequences were obtained from PBMCs. These receptors originate from a man in his forties or fifties in good health and CMV-seropositive.

The rearrangement uses TRBV7-8 and TRBJ2-7; TRBD1 is a possible D gene (6 bases). Per the germline V gene, CDR1 is SGHVS and CDR2 is FQNEAQ. CDR3 length: 14 amino acids. V was trimmed by 5 bases and J by 7 bases, leaving 18 bases between them. CDR3: CASSPSSTQGEQYF. The CDR3 bases are TGTGCCAGCAGCCCCTCAAGTACCCAGGGGGAGCAGTACTTC.

The rearrangement uses TRBV2 and TRBJ2-2, with D possibly TRBD1 on 6 matching bases. Germline V lookup: CDR1 SNHLY, CDR2 FYNNEI. The V gene lost 3 bases and the J gene lost 5 bases, with 13 bases spanning the gap. The CDR3 has 15 residues. CDR3 sequence (DNA): TGTGCCAGCAGTGAGTCCAGGGGCGGGACCGGGGAGCTGTTTTTT. It translates to CASSESRGGTGELFF.

The V and J genes are TRBV7-9 and TRBJ2-3, with D possibly being TRBD1 (6 bases). CDR1 SEHNR and CDR2 FQNEAQ come from the germline V gene (reference sequence). Trimming removed 5 bases from V and 0 bases from J, with 15 bases in between. The CDR3 extends over 16 amino acids. DNA for the CDR3: TGTGCCAGCAGCCCTCCCTACAGGGTTAGCACAGATACGCAGTATTTT. Protein sequence: CASSPPYRVSTDTQYF.

This clone was detected once. The genes are TRBV29-1 and TRBJ2-7; D is perhaps TRBD2 (6 bases). V was pared by 3 bases and J by 6 bases, with 9 bases between. Germline CDR1 reads SQVTM; CDR2 reads ANQGSEA. The CDR3 covers 11 residues. CDR3 loop: CSVDGGSEQYF. The CDR3, as DNA: TGCAGCGTTGACGGGGGTTCCGAGCAGTACTTC.

The chain is built from TRBV29-1 and TRBJ2-1; 10 nucleotides match TRBD2. The V segment lost 6 bases and the J segment 4 bases; nucleotides outside the gene matches: 6. CDR1 SQVTM and CDR2 ANQGSEA come from the germline V gene. This CDR3 region has 14 residues. The CDR3 sequence is CSVGRTSGYNEQFF. CDR3 sequence (DNA): TGCAGCGTCGGGAGGACTAGCGGTTACAATGAGCAGTTCTTC.

The chain carries TRBV7-3 and TRBJ2-5; the D is unclear. The length of the CDR3 is 15 residues. Germline CDR1 SGHTA, CDR2 FQGTGA. V shed 5 bases and J shed 1 base, with 14 bases lying between them. DNA for the CDR3: TGTGCCAGCAGCCCCCCTCGGGTCCCCCAAGAGACCCAGTACTTC. It translates to CASSPPRVPQETQYF.

The genes are TRBV6-5 and TRBJ2-1, with D perhaps matching TRBD2 (6 bases). Trimming left V 7 bases short and J 10 bases short, with 17 bases between. Germline-derived CDR1 and CDR2 are MNHEY and SVGAGI. CDR3 length equals 13 residues. Here the CDR3 reads CASTPGLSREQFF. CDR3 bases: TGTGCCAGCACCCCGGGACTTTCACGGGAGCAGTTCTTC.

V is TRBV27 and J is TRBJ1-2; 10 positions agree with TRBD1. CDR3 length: 15 amino acids. V shed 5 bases, J shed 6 bases, and the junction held 9 bases outside the gene matches. Germline V gene data show CDR1 as MNHEY and CDR2 as SMNVEV (reference sequence). The CDR3 loop reads CASSTDRGHRDGYTF. DNA of the CDR3: TGTGCCAGCAGTACAGACAGGGGGCATCGGGATGGCTACACCTTC.

The chain uses TRBV7-9 and TRBJ2-3; D ambiguous. CDR1 is SEHNR, CDR2 FQNEAQ, per germline (reference sequence). The CDR3 loop spans 17 amino acids. Trimming shortened V by 6 bases and J by 0 bases, and 19 bases separated the two germline ends. CDR3 in amino acids: CASSLRQVPESTDTQYF. The CDR3 nucleotides read TGTGCCAGCAGTTTACGGCAAGTGCCGGAGAGCACAGATACGCAGTATTTT.

This clone was picked up one time. The chain couples TRBV7-8 to TRBJ1-5; D gene ambiguous. V was pared by 0 bases and J by 1 base, with 4 bases between. The CDR3 length is 14 residues. The germline V gene encodes CDR1 SGHVS and CDR2 FQNEAQ. This CDR3 reads CASSLAASNQPQHF. CDR3 bases: TGTGCCAGCAGCTTAGCGGCAAGCAATCAGCCCCAGCATTTT.

This clone has a handful of counts. One end of the junction is discordant with germline, which a read error may explain. The J gene is TRBJ2-2, the V gene TRBV7-7; D perhaps matches TRBD1 (6 bases). Looked up from germline, CDR1 is SSHAT and CDR2 is FNYEAQ (reference sequence). The CDR3 is 15 residues long. CDR3 protein: CASSLRGGDTGELFF. CDR3 in DNA: TGTGCTAGCAGCTTAAGAGGGGGAGACACCGGGGAGCTGTTTTTT.

The rearrangement joins TRBV6-5 to TRBJ1-2, with a weak D call TRBD1 (5 bases). This CDR3 contains 12 residues. V lost 2 bases and J lost 4, with 5 bases in between. The germline CDR1 and CDR2 sequences are MNHEY and SVGAGI. CDR3 loop: CASSYDSYGYTF. The CDR3 nucleotides read TGTGCCAGCAGTTACGACAGCTATGGCTACACCTTC.

The chain links TRBV5-1 to TRBJ1-2; TRBD1 is a possible D gene (5 bases). Germline V gives CDR1 SGHRS, CDR2 YFSETQ. This CDR3 contains 14 residues. Trimming took off 3 bases at V and 0 bases at J, with 9 bases between the two ends. CDR3 sequence reads: CASSWRGANYGYTF. In nucleotides, the CDR3 is TGCGCCAGCAGCTGGAGGGGAGCTAACTATGGCTACACCTTC.

The V gene is TRBV7-9, the J gene TRBJ1-1; the D gene is possibly TRBD1 (6 bases). The germline V gene encodes CDR1 SEHNR and CDR2 FQNEAQ (reference sequence). V lost 5 bases and J lost 1, with 20 bases in between. The CDR3 sequence is 17 residues long. The CDR3 sequence is CASSPGAGREGNTEAFF. Written as DNA, the CDR3 is TGTGCCAGCAGCCCAGGGGCGGGCAGGGAGGGGAACACTGAAGCTTTCTTT.

The genes are TRBV29-1 and TRBJ2-1, with 8 bases matching TRBD1. CDR3 length: 15 amino acids. Unmatched junction bases numbered 9, after V lost 4 bases and J lost 4 bases. The germline CDR1 and CDR2 sequences are SQVTM and ANQGSEA. The chain's CDR3 is CSVVAQGAPYNEQFF. The CDR3 DNA reads as TGCAGCGTTGTGGCCCAGGGGGCGCCTTACAATGAGCAGTTCTTC.

V gene TRBV19 combines with J gene TRBJ2-7; D possibly corresponds to TRBD2 (6 bases). In germline, CDR1 is LNHDA, CDR2 SQIVND (reference sequence). Deletions cut 6 bases from V and 4 bases from J, with 13 bases between. CDR3 length: 13 amino acids. The CDR3 DNA reads as TGTGCCAGTAGGGATAGCGGAGTTTACGAGCAGTACTTC. This sequence encodes CASRDSGVYEQYF.

V usage is TRBV30 and J usage is TRBJ2-3; TRBD2 agrees at 7 bases. The CDR3 covers 14 residues. V lost 8 bases, J lost 0 bases, and 8 bases stayed unmatched. Germline CDR1 GTSNPN, CDR2 SVGIG (reference sequence). The CDR3 sequence is CAGGGSTSTDTQYF. DNA for the CDR3: TGTGCCGGGGGGGGGTCTACTAGCACAGATACGCAGTATTTT.

V and J are TRBV7-9 and TRBJ2-3, with 9 nucleotides matching TRBD2. CDR1 and CDR2 from the germline V gene are SEHNR and FQNEAQ (reference sequence). V dropped 3 bases and J dropped 2; count of bases not matched to a gene: 3. The CDR3 covers 15 residues. The CDR3 spells CASSFSGGLTDTQYF. The CDR3 nucleotides read TGTGCCAGCAGCTTTAGCGGGGGTCTCACAGATACGCAGTATTTT.